The entry below describes one TCR beta chain. The sample is drawn from a study of T cells in Graves' hyperthyroidism and ophthalmopathy. V was pared by 5 bases and J by 2 bases, with 5 bases of the junction left unmatched. This CDR3 is built from 15 residues. Germline V CDR1 and CDR2: ENHRY, SYGVKD. What was amplified from RNA transcripts were TCR beta CDR3 regions. RT-PCR in the first round (using the HTBI primer set) targeted the TCR CDR3. TCRdb re-analysed the multiplex PCR reads in MiXCR, keeping a single row per CDR3 protein. Counted here are approximately 210,000 distinct CDR3 sequences, roughly a sixth occurring once; the ten biggest clones make up roughly 50%.

The clonotype comes from a man aged 50-59 years with Graves' hyperthyroidism. The J gene is TRBJ2-2, the V gene TRBV10-3; 7 nucleotides line up with TRBD2. Input material: blood. This CDR3 is CAISPSSGNTGELFF. The CDR3 nucleotides read TGTGCCATCAGTCCTTCTAGCGGCAACACCGGGGAGCTGTTTTTT.